This is a list of T cell receptor beta chains from one sample in a study of CD8+CD57+ T cells in acquired aplastic anemia. A single record per CDR3 protein comes from TCRdb applying MiXCR to the reads. The repertoire has roughly 260,000 distinct CDR3 sequences, around 45% of them found once; the top ten carry 6.5% to 8%. Specimen: sorted CD4+, CD8+, or CD8+CD57+ T cells (not recorded which) from PBMCs. These receptors all come from a human donor with aplastic anemia. The CDR3 runs from the conserved cysteine through the conserved F or W.

len	v_gene	j_gene	CDR3aa
18	TRBV7-9	TRBJ1-6	CASSTHDRGVSYNSPLHF
16	TRBV4-2	TRBJ1-2	CASSQGYAPGDYGYTF
15	TRBV29-1	TRBJ2-1	CSAPGTSGSLNEQFF
11	TRBV20-1	TRBJ1-2	CSGAEGYGYTF
13	TRBV12-3/TRBV12-4	TRBJ1-5	CASMGVPGQPQHF
11	TRBV20-1	TRBJ1-2	CSARLGPGYTF
13	TRBV10-2	TRBJ1-4	CASSGQNNEKLFF
20	TRBV12-3/TRBV12-4	TRBJ1-6	CASSRYYPGQGSSYNSPLHF
13	TRBV10-1	TRBJ1-6	CASSGYSSGTHAF
17	TRBV7-8	TRBJ1-1	CASSLRLSGVGNTEAFF
15	TRBV10-3	TRBJ1-1	CAISPGTGSDTEAFF
17	TRBV5-1	TRBJ1-1	CASSLWTGGDGNTEAFF
14	TRBV7-9	TRBJ2-3	CASSLGGSHNEQYF
14	TRBV2	TRBJ2-3	CAAGRATSTDTQYF
14	TRBV29-1	TRBJ2-7	CSVKSGSRPYEQYF